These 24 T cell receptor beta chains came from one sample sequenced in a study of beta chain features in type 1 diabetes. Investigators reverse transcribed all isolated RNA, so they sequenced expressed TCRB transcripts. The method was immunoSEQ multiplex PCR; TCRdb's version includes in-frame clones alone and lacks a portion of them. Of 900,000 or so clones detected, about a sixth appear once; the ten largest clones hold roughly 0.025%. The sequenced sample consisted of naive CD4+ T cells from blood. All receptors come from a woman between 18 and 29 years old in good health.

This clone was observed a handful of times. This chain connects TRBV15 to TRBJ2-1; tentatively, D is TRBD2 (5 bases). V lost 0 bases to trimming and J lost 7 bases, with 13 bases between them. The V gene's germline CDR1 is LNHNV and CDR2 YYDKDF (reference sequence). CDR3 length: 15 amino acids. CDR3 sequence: CATSRDGPSPNEQFF. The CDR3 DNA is TGTGCCACCAGCAGAGATGGTCCTAGCCCGAATGAGCAGTTCTTC.

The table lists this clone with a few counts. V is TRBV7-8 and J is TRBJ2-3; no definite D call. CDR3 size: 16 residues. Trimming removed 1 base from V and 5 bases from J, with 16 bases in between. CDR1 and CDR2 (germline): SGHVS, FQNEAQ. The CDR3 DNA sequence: TGTGCCAGCAGCTTAGTTCGCCGGCCTAACCTAGATACGCAGTATTTT. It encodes CASSLVRRPNLDTQYF.

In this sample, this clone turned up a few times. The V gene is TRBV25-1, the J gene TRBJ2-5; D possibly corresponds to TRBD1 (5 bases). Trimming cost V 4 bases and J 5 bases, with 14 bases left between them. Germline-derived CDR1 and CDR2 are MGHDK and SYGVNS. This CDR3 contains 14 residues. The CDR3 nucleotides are TGTGCCAGCAGTGCCATGTGGGGCCGGGAGACCCAGTACTTC. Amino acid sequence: CASSAMWGRETQYF.

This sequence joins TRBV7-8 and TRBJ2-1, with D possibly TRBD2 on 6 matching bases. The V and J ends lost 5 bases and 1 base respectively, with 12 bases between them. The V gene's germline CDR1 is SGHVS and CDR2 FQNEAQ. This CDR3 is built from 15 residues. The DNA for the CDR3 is TGTGCCAGCAGCGCGAGCGGGCCGTCCTACAATGAGCAGTTCTTC. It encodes CASSASGPSYNEQFF. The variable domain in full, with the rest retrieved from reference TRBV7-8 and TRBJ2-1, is GAGVSQSPRYKVAKRGQDVALRCDPISGHVSLFWYQQALGQGPEFLTYFQNEAQLDKSGLPSDRFFAERPEGSVSTLKIQRTQQEDSAVYLCASSASGPSYNEQFFGPGTRLTVL.

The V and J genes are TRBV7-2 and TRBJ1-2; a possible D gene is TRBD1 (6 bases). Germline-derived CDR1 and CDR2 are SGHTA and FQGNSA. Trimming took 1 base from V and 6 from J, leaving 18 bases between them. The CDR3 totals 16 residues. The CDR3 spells CASSLEGGRRRDGYTF. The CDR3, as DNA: TGTGCCAGCAGCTTAGAGGGGGGCAGGAGGAGGGATGGCTACACCTTC. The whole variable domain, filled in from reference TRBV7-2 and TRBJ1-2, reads GAGVSQSPSNKVTEKGKDVELRCDPISGHTALYWYRQSLGQGLEFLIYFQGNSAPDKSGLPSDRFSAERTGGSVSTLTIQRTQQEDSAVYLCASSLEGGRRRDGYTFGSGTRLTVV.

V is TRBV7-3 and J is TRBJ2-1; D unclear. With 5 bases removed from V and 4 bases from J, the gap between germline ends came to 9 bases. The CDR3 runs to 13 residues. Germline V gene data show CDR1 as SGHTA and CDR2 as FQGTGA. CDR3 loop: CASSQTIYNEQFF. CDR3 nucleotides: TGTGCCAGCAGCCAGACCATATACAATGAGCAGTTCTTC.

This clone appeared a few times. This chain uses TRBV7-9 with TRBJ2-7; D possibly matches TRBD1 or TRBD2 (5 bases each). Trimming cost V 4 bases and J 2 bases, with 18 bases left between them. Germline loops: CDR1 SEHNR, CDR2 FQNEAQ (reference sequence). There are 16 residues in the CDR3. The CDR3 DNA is TGTGCCAGCAGCTCGGCAGGGAGAAAATTTACCTACGAGCAGTACTTC. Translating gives CASSSAGRKFTYEQYF.

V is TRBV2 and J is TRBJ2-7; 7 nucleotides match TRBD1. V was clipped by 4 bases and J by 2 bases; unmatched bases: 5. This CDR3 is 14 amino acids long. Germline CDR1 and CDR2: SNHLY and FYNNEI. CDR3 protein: CASSAGTVAYEQYF. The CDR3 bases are TGTGCCAGCAGTGCCGGGACAGTGGCCTACGAGCAGTACTTC. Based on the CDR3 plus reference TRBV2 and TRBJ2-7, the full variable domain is EPEVTQTPSHQVTQMGQEVILRCVPISNHLYFYWYRQILGQKVEFLVSFYNNEISEKSEIFDDQFSVERPDGSNFTLKIRSTKLEDSAMYFCASSAGTVAYEQYFGPGTRLTVT.

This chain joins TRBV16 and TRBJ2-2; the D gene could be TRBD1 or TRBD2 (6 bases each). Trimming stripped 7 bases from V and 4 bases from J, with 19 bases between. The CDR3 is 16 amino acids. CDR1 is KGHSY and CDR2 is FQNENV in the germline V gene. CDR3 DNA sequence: TGTGCCAGCACCCCCGGGAGAGGACAGATCACCGGGGAGCTGTTTTTT. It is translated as CASTPGRGQITGELFF.

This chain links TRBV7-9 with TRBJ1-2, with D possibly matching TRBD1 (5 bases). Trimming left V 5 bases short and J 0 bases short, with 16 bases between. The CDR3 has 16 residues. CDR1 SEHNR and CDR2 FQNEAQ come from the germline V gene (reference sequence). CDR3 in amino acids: CASSSGGARANYGYTF. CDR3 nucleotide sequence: TGTGCCAGCAGCAGCGGTGGGGCAAGAGCTAACTATGGCTACACCTTC.

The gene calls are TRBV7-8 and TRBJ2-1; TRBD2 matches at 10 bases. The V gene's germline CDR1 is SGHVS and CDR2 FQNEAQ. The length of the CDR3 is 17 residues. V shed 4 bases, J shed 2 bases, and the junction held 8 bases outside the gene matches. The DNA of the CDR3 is TGTGCCAGCAGCTCGCAAGCCGGGACTAGCGCCTACAATGAGCAGTTCTTC. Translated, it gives CASSSQAGTSAYNEQFF.

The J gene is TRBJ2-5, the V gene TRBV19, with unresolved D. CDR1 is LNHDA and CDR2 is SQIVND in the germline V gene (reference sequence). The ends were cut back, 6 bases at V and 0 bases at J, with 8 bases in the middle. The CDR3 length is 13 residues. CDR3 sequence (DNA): TGTGCCAGTAGCAGAAGCCACCAAGAGACCCAGTACTTC. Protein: CASSRSHQETQYF.

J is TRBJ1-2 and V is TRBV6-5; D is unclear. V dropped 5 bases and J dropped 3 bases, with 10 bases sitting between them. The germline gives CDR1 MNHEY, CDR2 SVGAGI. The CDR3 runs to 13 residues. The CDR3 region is CASSSPTDYGYTF. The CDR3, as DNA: TGTGCCAGCAGTAGCCCGACCGACTATGGCTACACCTTC.

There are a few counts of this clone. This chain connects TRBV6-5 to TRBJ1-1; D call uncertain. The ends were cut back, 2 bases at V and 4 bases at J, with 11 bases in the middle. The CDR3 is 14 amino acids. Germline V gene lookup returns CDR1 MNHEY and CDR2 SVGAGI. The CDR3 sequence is CASSYEGTGTEAFF. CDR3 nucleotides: TGTGCCAGCAGTTACGAGGGTACGGGCACTGAAGCTTTCTTT.

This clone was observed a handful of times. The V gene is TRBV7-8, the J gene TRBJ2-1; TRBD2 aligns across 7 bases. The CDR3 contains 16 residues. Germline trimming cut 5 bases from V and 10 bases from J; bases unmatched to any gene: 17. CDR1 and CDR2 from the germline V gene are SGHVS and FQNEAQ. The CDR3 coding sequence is TGTGCCAGCAGCCGACTTGAGGGAGGGAGGGCCTGCGAGCAGTTCTTC. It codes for CASSRLEGGRACEQFF.

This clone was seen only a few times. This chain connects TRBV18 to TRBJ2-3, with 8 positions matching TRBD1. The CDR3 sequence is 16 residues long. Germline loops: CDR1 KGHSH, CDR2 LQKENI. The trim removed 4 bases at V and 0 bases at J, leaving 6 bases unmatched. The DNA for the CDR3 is TGTGCCAGCTCACAAAGACAGGGGACTAGCACAGATACGCAGTATTTT. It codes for CASSQRQGTSTDTQYF.

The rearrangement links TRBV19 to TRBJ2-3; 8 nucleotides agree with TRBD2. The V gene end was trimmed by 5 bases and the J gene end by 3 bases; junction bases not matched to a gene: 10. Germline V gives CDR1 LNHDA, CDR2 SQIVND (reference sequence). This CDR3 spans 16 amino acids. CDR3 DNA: TGTGCCAGTAGTTTTTTACCGGGACTAGGAACAGATACGCAGTATTTT. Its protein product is CASSFLPGLGTDTQYF.

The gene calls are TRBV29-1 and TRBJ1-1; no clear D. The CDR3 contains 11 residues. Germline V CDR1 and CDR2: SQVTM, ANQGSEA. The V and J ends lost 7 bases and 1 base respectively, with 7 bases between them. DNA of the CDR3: TGCAGCGGTGGAGGGAACACTGAAGCTTTCTTT. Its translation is CSGGGNTEAFF.

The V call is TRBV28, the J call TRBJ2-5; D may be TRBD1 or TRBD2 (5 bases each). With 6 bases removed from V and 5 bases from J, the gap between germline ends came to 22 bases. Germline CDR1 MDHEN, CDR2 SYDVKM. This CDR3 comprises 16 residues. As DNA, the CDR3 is TGTGCCAGCAGAGGGGTTGGGGGACCCGTGACGGAGACCCAGTACTTC. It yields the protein CASRGVGGPVTETQYF. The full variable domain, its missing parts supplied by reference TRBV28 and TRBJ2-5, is DVKVTQSSRYLVKRTGEKVFLECVQDMDHENMFWYRQDPGLGLRLIYFSYDVKMKEKGDIPEGYSVSREKKERFSLILESASTNQTSMYLCASRGVGGPVTETQYFGPGTRLLVL.

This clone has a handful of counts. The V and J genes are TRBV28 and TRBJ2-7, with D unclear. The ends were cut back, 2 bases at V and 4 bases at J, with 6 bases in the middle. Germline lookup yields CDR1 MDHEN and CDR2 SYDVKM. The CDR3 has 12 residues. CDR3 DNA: TGTGCCAGCAGTTTAGGCACGTACGAGCAGTACTTC. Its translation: CASSLGTYEQYF. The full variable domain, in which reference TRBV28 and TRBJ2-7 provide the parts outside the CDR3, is DVKVTQSSRYLVKRTGEKVFLECVQDMDHENMFWYRQDPGLGLRLIYFSYDVKMKEKGDIPEGYSVSREKKERFSLILESASTNQTSMYLCASSLGTYEQYFGPGTRLTVT.

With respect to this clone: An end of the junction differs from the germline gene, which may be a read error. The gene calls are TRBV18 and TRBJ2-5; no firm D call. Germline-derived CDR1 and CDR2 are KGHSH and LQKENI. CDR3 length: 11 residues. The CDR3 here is CASSDQGTQYF. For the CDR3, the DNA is TGTGCCAGCTCGGATCAAGGGACCCAGTACTTC.

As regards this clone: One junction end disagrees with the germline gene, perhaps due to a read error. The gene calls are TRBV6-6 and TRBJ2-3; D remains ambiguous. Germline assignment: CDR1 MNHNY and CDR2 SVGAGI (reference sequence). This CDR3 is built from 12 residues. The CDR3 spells CAISETLDTQYF. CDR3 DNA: TGTGCCATCAGTGAGACCCTAGATACGCAGTATTTT.

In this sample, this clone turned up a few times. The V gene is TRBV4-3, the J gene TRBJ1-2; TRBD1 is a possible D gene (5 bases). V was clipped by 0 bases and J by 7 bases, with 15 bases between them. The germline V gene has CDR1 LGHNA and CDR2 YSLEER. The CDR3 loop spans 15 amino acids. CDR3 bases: TGCGCCAGCAGCCAAGATCACGGGGGAGAGGGTGGCTACACCTTC. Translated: CASSQDHGGEGGYTF.

CDR3 sequence (DNA): TGTGCCAGCAGCCCAGGGTCTTCGGGGTTTGGTGAGCAGTTCTTC. It yields the protein CASSPGSSGFGEQFF. The chain recombines TRBV5-4 with TRBJ2-1; D tentatively reads TRBD1 or TRBD2 (5 bases each). The CDR3 has 15 residues. V lost 4 bases, J lost 9 bases, and 20 bases lay in between. From germline, CDR1 is SGHNT and CDR2 YYREEE (reference sequence).